What follows is one T cell receptor beta chain and its context. Its matching antigen is unknown. These data are taken from a study of graft-versus-host responses after intestinal transplantation. For the study at large: The transplants performed in recipients were multivisceral, liver-intestinal, or isolated intestinal. Recipients uniformly received anti-thymocyte globulin induction, followed by tacrolimus and steroids for approximately 3 years. General study findings and limits: Present in recipient marrow, GvH clones included some that appeared first in ileum or blood.

TCRdb's copy holds only in-frame clones and misses some; the assay was immunoSEQ multiplex PCR. This table has 40,000 or so clones, 89% appearing once. Deletions cut 5 bases from V and 1 base from J, with 11 bases between. Germline V lookup: CDR1 MNHNS, CDR2 SASEGT. CDR3 length: 14 residues. This receptor was taken from a human patient who received an intestinal transplant, so some T cells may come from the graft donor. Sample: PBMCs, taken around 280 days after transplant. V is TRBV6-1 and J is TRBJ2-5; TRBD2 is a possible D gene (7 bases). CDR3 protein: CASSLGGGQETQYF. CDR3 coding DNA: TGTGCCAGCAGTCTGGGAGGGGGCCAAGAGACCCAGTACTTC.